The 31 T cell receptor beta chains given below trace back to one sample, sequenced in a study of control samples from healthy donors and cancer patients (dated by TCRdb to 2019 to 2021). Library construction relied on the immunoSEQ multiplex PCR assay. TCRdb mirrors the immuneACCESS table, restricted to in-frame sequences. Some clones are absent from its copies; in checked studies, under half trace to an unresolved V gene, and the reason for the others is unknown. The sample table records about 95,000 clones; over 80% of these occur just once. Approximately 19% of the sample goes to the ten largest clones. The sample comprised blood. These receptors originate from a young man in good health.

The chain carries TRBV9 and TRBJ1-2; 7 bases are shared with TRBD1. V dropped 5 bases and J dropped 0; count of bases not matched to a gene: 4. The germline V gene encodes CDR1 SGDLS and CDR2 YYNGEE. The CDR3 length is 14 residues. CDR3 loop: CASSRDRSNYGYTF. The CDR3 nucleotides are TGTGCCAGCAGTCGGGACAGATCTAACTATGGCTACACCTTC.

This clone was observed a handful of times. The rearrangement links TRBV30 to TRBJ2-3, with TRBD1 matching 10 bases. The CDR3 runs 14 residues. Germline CDR1 is GTSNPN and CDR2 is SVGIG (reference sequence). J was trimmed by 4 bases and V by 5 bases; bases with no gene match: 6. The CDR3 DNA is TGTGCCTGGCGACAGGGGGCGCTTCCAGATACGCAGTATTTT. Translating it yields CAWRQGALPDTQYF.

The count of this clone is one. The chain has TRBV3-1 (or the pseudogene TRBV3-2) and TRBJ1-4; D possibly corresponds to TRBD1 (6 bases). The germline CDR1 and CDR2 sequences are LGHDT and YNNKEL (reference sequence). The CDR3 extends over 14 amino acids. The ends were cut back, 4 bases at V and 7 bases at J, with 13 bases in the middle. CDR3 bases: TGTGCCAGCAGCCGACAGGCGGCGGGTGAAAAACTGTTTTTT. Protein sequence: CASSRQAAGEKLFF.

The chain combines TRBV28 with TRBJ1-2; D is unclear. CDR1 is MDHEN and CDR2 is SYDVKM in the germline V gene. The length of the CDR3 is 12 residues. The ends were cut back, 7 bases at V and 2 bases at J, with 8 bases in the middle. This CDR3 reads CASMEWNYGYTF. The CDR3 nucleotides read TGTGCCAGCATGGAATGGAACTATGGCTACACCTTC.

The rearrangement uses TRBV30 and TRBJ1-6; 9 nucleotides match TRBD1. Trimming took 8 bases from V and 9 from J; bases not matched to a gene: 8. CDR1 GTSNPN and CDR2 SVGIG come from the germline V gene (reference sequence). CDR3 length: 13 amino acids. The CDR3 reads CAGNTGGPSPLHF. CDR3 nucleotides: TGTGCCGGAAACACAGGGGGCCCTTCACCCCTCCACTTT.

This sequence joins TRBV25-1 and TRBJ1-2; D may be TRBD1 (5 bases). The germline CDR1 and CDR2 sequences are MGHDK and SYGVNS. With 3 bases removed from V and 4 bases from J, the gap between germline ends came to 18 bases. The CDR3 consists of 16 residues. CDR3 in DNA: TGTGCCAGCAGTGATGCCGTGAGAGGGGCAACCTATGGCTACACCTTC. As protein: CASSDAVRGATYGYTF.

The J gene is TRBJ2-1, the V gene TRBV5-5, with 10 bases fitting TRBD1. With 2 bases clipped from V and 9 bases from J, the junction kept 17 bases outside the gene matches. The germline V gene has CDR1 SGHKS and CDR2 YYEKEE (reference sequence). The CDR3 loop spans 18 amino acids. The CDR3 DNA reads TGTGCCAGCAGCTTACACCCCCTCGGGACAGGGGCTACAGGTGAGCAGTTCTTC. This sequence encodes CASSLHPLGTGATGEQFF.

J is TRBJ1-6 and V is TRBV28; D is uncertain. In germline, CDR1 is MDHEN, CDR2 SYDVKM. V lost 4 bases to trimming and J lost 8 bases, with 18 bases between them. This CDR3 is 16 amino acids long. The CDR3 nucleotides read TGTGCCAGCAGTTCCTCGTTAATTTTGACGGATTCACCCCTCCACTTT. It yields the protein CASSSSLILTDSPLHF.

This chain links TRBV18 with TRBJ1-5, with TRBD1 as a possible D gene (6 bases). V was cut by 5 bases and J by 0 bases, with 17 bases left in between. The CDR3 length is 17 residues. Germline values: CDR1 KGHSH, CDR2 LQKENI. The CDR3 DNA sequence: TGTGCCAGCTCAAGAAGGACAGAGATATATAGCAATCAGCCCCAGCATTTT. This translates into CASSRRTEIYSNQPQHF.

The J gene is TRBJ1-4, the V gene TRBV2; D not resolved. Germline-derived CDR1 and CDR2 are SNHLY and FYNNEI. V dropped 3 bases and J dropped 7 bases, with 12 bases sitting between them. The CDR3 contains 14 residues. CDR3 bases: TGTGCCAGCAGTGAGAGCGGGAAGGGTGAAAAACTGTTTTTT. It translates to CASSESGKGEKLFF.

V and J are TRBV19 and TRBJ2-2, with a possible D match to TRBD1 (5 bases). The CDR3 length is 14 residues. V lost 5 bases and J lost 7, with 14 bases in between. Germline-derived CDR1 and CDR2 are LNHDA and SQIVND (reference sequence). The CDR3 spells CASSPLPGIGELFF. For the CDR3, the DNA is TGTGCCAGTAGTCCCCTACCAGGGATCGGGGAGCTGTTTTTT.

This clone showed up just once. The chain carries TRBV5-6 and TRBJ1-5; D is unclear. Germline V CDR1 and CDR2: SGHDT, YYEEEE. Trimming removed 1 base from V and 6 bases from J, with 5 bases in between. The CDR3 consists of 12 residues. The CDR3 protein is CASSLLCQPQHF. As DNA, the CDR3 is TGTGCCAGCAGCTTGCTGTGTCAGCCCCAGCATTTT.

In nucleotides, the CDR3 is TGTGCCAGCAGTGAATGGGGCGGGGATCAGCCCCAGCATTTT. Encoded protein: CASSEWGGDQPQHF. This rearrangement joins TRBV25-1 to TRBJ1-5, with a possible D match to TRBD1 (5 bases). Germline V gives CDR1 MGHDK, CDR2 SYGVNS. The V gene lost 1 base and the J gene lost 5 bases, with 9 bases spanning the gap. The CDR3 totals 14 residues.

The chain combines TRBV5-5 with TRBJ2-7, with TRBD1 matching 7 bases. The CDR3 sequence is 13 residues long. In germline, CDR1 is SGHKS, CDR2 YYEKEE (reference sequence). The V segment lost 0 bases and the J segment 7 bases; nucleotides outside the gene matches: 4. CDR3 residues: CASSLGQGREQYF. CDR3 coding DNA: TGTGCCAGCAGCTTGGGACAGGGTCGGGAGCAGTACTTC.

This chain links TRBV24-1 with TRBJ1-5; TRBD1 agrees at 8 bases. CDR1 and CDR2 (germline): KGHDR, SFDVKD. This CDR3 contains 14 residues. The V and J ends lost 2 bases and 9 bases, in that order; junction bases with no gene match: 5. Here the CDR3 DNA reads TGTGCCACCAGTGATTATACCGGGACAGGGCCCCAGCATTTT. Translation: CATSDYTGTGPQHF.

The chain links TRBV19 to TRBJ2-3; D remains unclear. Looked up from germline, CDR1 is LNHDA and CDR2 is SQIVND (reference sequence). This CDR3 region has 15 residues. Between the trimmed V and J ends, which lost 0 bases and 5 bases, there was a span of 12 bases. The CDR3 DNA reads TGTGCCAGTAGTATAGACCAGGTCTCGAAAGATACGCAGTATTTT. Protein: CASSIDQVSKDTQYF.

This chain links TRBV11-2 with TRBJ1-1, with D tentatively TRBD1 (6 bases). V lost 4 bases to trimming and J lost 2 bases, with 8 bases between them. The germline V gene encodes CDR1 SGHAT and CDR2 FQNNGV. This CDR3 region has 13 residues. In DNA, the CDR3 is TGTGCCAGCAGCTGGACAGCTAACACTGAAGCTTTCTTT. Its translation is CASSWTANTEAFF.

The chain uses TRBV9 and TRBJ1-2, with 9 bases that match TRBD1. The germline CDR1 and CDR2 sequences are SGDLS and YYNGEE. The CDR3 covers 16 residues. Trimming took 4 bases from V and 2 from J; bases not matched to a gene: 9. The CDR3 spells CASSPRGTGSNYGYTF. CDR3 in DNA: TGTGCCAGCAGCCCCCGCGGGACAGGGAGCAACTATGGCTACACCTTC.

Here the CDR3 reads CASSSQGEYGYTF. CDR3 sequence (DNA): TGCGCCAGCAGTTCCCAGGGGGAGTATGGCTACACCTTC. The J gene is TRBJ1-2, the V gene TRBV5-1; TRBD1 matches 7 bases. After removal of 5 bases from V and 5 bases from J, the junction contained 6 bases not matched to a gene. This CDR3 contains 13 residues. In germline, CDR1 is SGHRS, CDR2 YFSETQ.

The chain carries TRBV19 and TRBJ2-2; no reliable D call. Germline V gives CDR1 LNHDA, CDR2 SQIVND (reference sequence). The length of the CDR3 is 13 residues. The V gene lost 7 bases and the J gene lost 1 base, with 7 bases spanning the gap. As DNA, the CDR3 is TGTGCCAGTAATGTCGTGAACACCGGGGAGCTGTTTTTT. Encoded protein: CASNVVNTGELFF.

The chain carries TRBV12-3 or TRBV12-4 and TRBJ2-7; TRBD1 aligns across 7 bases. V lost 8 bases to trimming and J lost 5 bases; unmatched junction nucleotides: 9. The CDR3 runs 13 residues. CDR3 loop: CASGKGQSHEQYF. The DNA of the CDR3 is TGTGCCAGCGGAAAGGGACAGTCCCACGAGCAGTACTTC.

This chain uses TRBV7-2 with TRBJ2-4; D perhaps matches TRBD2 (6 bases). The length of the CDR3 is 16 residues. V lost 0 bases, J lost 1 base, and 10 bases lay in between. CDR1 and CDR2 from the germline V gene are SGHTA and FQGNSA. CDR3 in amino acids: CASSLAGTGAKNIQYF. CDR3 in DNA: TGTGCCAGCAGCTTAGCGGGGACTGGCGCCAAAAACATTCAGTACTTC.

The genes are TRBV11-2 and TRBJ1-1, with TRBD1 matching 7 bases. Germline values: CDR1 SGHAT, CDR2 FQNNGV. Losses at the gene ends were 5 bases for V and 1 base for J; bases not matched to a gene: 4. This CDR3 region has 14 residues. The CDR3 nucleotides read TGTGCCAGCAGCCCGGGACAGTCGAACACTGAAGCTTTCTTT. As protein: CASSPGQSNTEAFF.

This clone was counted once. This sequence joins TRBV7-9 and TRBJ2-7; 7 bases are shared with TRBD1. V shed 5 bases and J 7 bases; nucleotides not matched to a gene: 14. This CDR3 contains 15 residues. The germline gives CDR1 SEHNR, CDR2 FQNEAQ (reference sequence). The DNA of the CDR3 is TGTGCCAGCAGCGCACTAGACAGGGACCCTCGGGAGCAGTACTTC. As protein: CASSALDRDPREQYF.

This clone was counted between two and nine times. The J gene is TRBJ1-1, the V gene TRBV6-5; D is ambiguous. Trimming cost V 10 bases and J 2 bases, with 14 bases left between them. CDR3 size: 13 residues. Germline loops: CDR1 MNHEY, CDR2 SVGAGI. CDR3 DNA: TGTGCCATATCCGTTGGGAGAAACACTGAAGCTTTCTTT. Translation: CAISVGRNTEAFF.

The J gene is TRBJ1-1, the V gene TRBV2, with TRBD1 matching 7 bases. V was pared by 6 bases and J by 1 base, with 5 bases of the junction left unmatched. Looked up from germline, CDR1 is SNHLY and CDR2 is FYNNEI. The CDR3 sequence is 14 residues long. CDR3 amino acids: CASSSGTANTEAFF. The CDR3 region has the DNA TGTGCCAGCAGCTCCGGGACAGCGAACACTGAAGCTTTCTTT.

This clone was observed a handful of times. The chain carries TRBV7-9 and TRBJ2-2; no firm D call. The CDR3 extends over 10 amino acids. Germline V CDR1 and CDR2: SEHNR, FQNEAQ (reference sequence). The ends were cut back, 6 bases at V and 5 bases at J, with 1 base in the middle. CDR3 sequence (DNA): TGTGCCAGCAGAACCGGGGAGCTGTTTTTT. Protein: CASRTGELFF.

The rearrangement joins TRBV6-5 to TRBJ1-5; 7 nucleotides match TRBD1. Losses at the gene ends were 7 bases for V and 6 bases for J; bases not matched to a gene: 12. Germline CDR1 MNHEY, CDR2 SVGAGI. The CDR3 loop spans 15 amino acids. CDR3 DNA sequence: TGTGCCAGCACCTTCGACAGGGACGGAACTCAGCCCCAGCATTTT. Protein sequence: CASTFDRDGTQPQHF.

The chain employs TRBV19 and TRBJ1-1; a possible D gene is TRBD1 (5 bases). The V gene's germline CDR1 is LNHDA and CDR2 SQIVND (reference sequence). This CDR3 is 14 amino acids long. V gave up 2 bases and J gave up 4 bases, with 11 bases separating them. The CDR3 is CASSIPGDGTEAFF. CDR3 sequence (DNA): TGTGCCAGTAGTATACCGGGGGACGGCACTGAAGCTTTCTTT.

On this clone: Other DNA variants within this sample encode the same CDR3. The chain has TRBV20-1 and TRBJ1-5; D gene unclear. The CDR3 is made up of 12 amino acids. With 3 bases removed from V and 7 bases from J, the gap between germline ends came to 10 bases. Germline V gene data show CDR1 as DFQATT and CDR2 as SNEGSKA (reference sequence). The CDR3 here is CSASRGNQPQHF. The DNA of the CDR3 is TGCAGTGCTAGTAGAGGGAACCAGCCCCAGCATTTT.

This chain uses TRBV7-7 with TRBJ2-1, with TRBD1 identical over 7 bases. Germline V gene data show CDR1 as SSHAT and CDR2 as FNYEAQ (reference sequence). Unmatched junction bases numbered 9, after V lost 5 bases and J lost 8 bases. This CDR3 is built from 14 residues. CDR3 sequence: CASSQNRGRDEQFF. For the CDR3, the DNA is TGTGCCAGCAGCCAGAACAGGGGCCGGGATGAGCAGTTCTTC.